The entry that follows covers one T cell receptor beta chain sequence. Two lung cancer pathologists independently confirmed each histologic diagnosis. Losses at the gene ends were 1 base for V and 6 bases for J; bases not matched to a gene: 6. CDR3 size: 15 residues. Germline V gene lookup returns CDR1 LNHNV and CDR2 YYDKDF (reference sequence). This specimen comes from a study of immune evolution from preneoplasia to lung adenocarcinoma. Measured with immunoSEQ multiplex PCR; TCRdb has only the in-frame clones, and not every one. Here the sample spans around 4,000 clones, about 85% being singletons. This clonotype originated in a donor older than 65 with lung adenocarcinoma. The chain joins TRBV15 to TRBJ2-7; 10 positions agree with TRBD1. The specimen sequenced was FFPE minimally invasive lung adenocarcinoma tissue. The CDR3, as DNA: TGTGCCACCAGCAGAGGGGGGACAGGGGCCCCCGAGCAGTACTTC. It is translated as CATSRGGTGAPEQYF.